The clone carrying this TCR beta chain was seen a few times. The data were obtained in a study of T-cell reconstitution after alpha-beta-depleted transplantation in children. The TCRbeta library was prepared with unique molecular identifiers. TCRdb redid the calling of the PCR reads with MiXCR, one entry per CDR3 protein. The repertoire holds roughly 500,000 distinct CDR3 sequences, with 32% as singletons. The starting material was PBMCs from the stem cell graft donor, obtained from the stem cell graft. The clonotype comes from a human donor who donated a stem cell graft to a child with aplastic anemia.

In DNA, the CDR3 is TGTGCCAGCTCACCAGTAGGGTCCTACGAGCAGTACGTC. Translating it yields CASSPVGSYEQYV. The V call is TRBV18, the J call TRBJ2-7; D is unresolved. CDR3 size: 13 residues. CDR1 KGHSH and CDR2 LQKENI come from the germline V gene. Trimming took 2 bases from V and 1 from J, leaving 6 bases between them.